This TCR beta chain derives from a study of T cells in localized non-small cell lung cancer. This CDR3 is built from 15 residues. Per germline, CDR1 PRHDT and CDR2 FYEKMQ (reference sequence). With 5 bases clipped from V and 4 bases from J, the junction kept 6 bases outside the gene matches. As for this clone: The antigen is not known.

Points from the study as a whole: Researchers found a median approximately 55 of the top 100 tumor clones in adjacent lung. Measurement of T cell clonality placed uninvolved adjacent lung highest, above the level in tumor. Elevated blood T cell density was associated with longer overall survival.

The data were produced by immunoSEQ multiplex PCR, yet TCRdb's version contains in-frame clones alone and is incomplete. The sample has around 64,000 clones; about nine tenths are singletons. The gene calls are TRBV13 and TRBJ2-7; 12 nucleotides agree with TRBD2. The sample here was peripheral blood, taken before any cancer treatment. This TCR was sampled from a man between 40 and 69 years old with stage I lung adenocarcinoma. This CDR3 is CASSPTSGGPYEQYF. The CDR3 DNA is TGTGCCAGCAGCCCGACTAGCGGGGGCCCTTACGAGCAGTACTTC.